The sequence of this TCR beta chain was determined in a study of siplizumab effects on memory and regulatory T cells. For this clone: Its antigen is not identified.

Study-wide results and caveats: Sequences below about 10^-5 frequency were poorly captured, and few alloreactive clones mapped to unstimulated subsets.

Roughly 10^5 TCR templates were assayed per sample. Sequencing used immunoSEQ multiplex PCR; TCRdb keeps in-frame clones, though not all of them. The sample yields 100,000 or so clones, 94% seen once. The sequence derives from a human donor in good health. The sequenced material came from Tregs sorted from blood.

CDR3 sequence: CASSSSGQSFYTIYF. The CDR3, as DNA: TGTGCCAGCAGTTCCTCGGGACAGTCCTTTTACACCATATATTTT. The V call is TRBV28, the J call TRBJ1-3, with TRBD1 identical over 7 bases. The V segment lost 4 bases and the J segment 8 bases; nucleotides outside the gene matches: 11. Germline V gene lookup returns CDR1 MDHEN and CDR2 SYDVKM. The CDR3 consists of 15 residues.